This T cell receptor (beta chain) was sequenced during a study of breast tumors, draining lymph nodes, adjacent tissues. V shed 0 bases, J shed 14 bases, and the junction held 8 bases outside the gene matches. The CDR3 runs 15 residues. Germline CDR1 reads LNHNV; CDR2 reads YYDKDF (reference sequence). MiXCR was run by TCRdb on the multiplex PCR reads, yielding one entry per CDR3 protein. Here the sample spans around 300,000 distinct CDR3 sequences, roughly 30% being singletons. Study conclusions and caveats: Tumor TCR diversity was below lymph nodes but above nontumor tissue.

Ten or more counts support this clonotype. Its antigen is still unknown. Breast cancer patients provided tissue from their axillary draining lymph nodes. The specimen sequenced was axillary lymph node tissue. The clonotype originates from a female donor with breast cancer. Some clones in this sample may be carry-over from other donors' samples. V usage is TRBV15 and J usage is TRBJ2-1; TRBD2 matches at 12 bases. The CDR3: CATSRDLLAGGSEFF. Written as DNA, the CDR3 is TGTGCCACCAGCAGAGATCTGCTAGCGGGAGGGAGCGAGTTCTTC. The full variable domain, rest sourced from reference TRBV15 and TRBJ2-1, is DAMVIQNPRYQVTQFGKPVTLSCSQTLNHNVMYWYQQKSSQAPKLLFHYYDKDFNNEADTPDNFQSRRPNTSFCFLDIRSPGLGDTAMYLCATSRDLLAGGSEFFGPGTRLTVL.